This is a list of T cell receptor beta chains from one sample in a study of T cell repertoires in ileal Crohn's disease. The repertoire was sequenced with immunoSEQ multiplex PCR; TCRdb's copy has only in-frame clones and lacks some. The sample lists roughly 1,900 clones, 75% to 90% seen once, with around 4.5% in the top ten. The material sequenced was ileal tissue. These receptors originate from an adult with Crohn's disease. Each CDR3 is given with its conserved first and last residue. The D gene is left open where the match is weak. Clone sizes are given selectively: once, few, many, or a class where the clone is expanded.

d_gene	v_gene	j_gene	abundance	CDR3aa	CDR3nt
TRBD1	TRBV7-2	TRBJ2-7	-	CASSPDRGEQYF	TGTGCCAGCAGCCCGGACAGGGGGGAGCAGTACTTC
-	TRBV11-2	TRBJ1-2	-	CASSLAGVYGYTF	TGTGCCAGCAGCTTAGCAGGGGTTTATGGCTACACCTTC
-	TRBV5-4	TRBJ2-7	-	CASSYRLSYEQYF	TGTGCCAGCAGCTACAGGCTATCCTACGAGCAGTACTTC
-	TRBV6-5	TRBJ1-1	-	CATGGWDTEAFF	TGTGCCACCGGGGGTTGGGACACTGAAGCTTTCTTT
TRBD2	TRBV30	TRBJ2-1	-	CAWSVRLAGGNEQFF	TGTGCCTGGAGTGTACGACTAGCGGGAGGCAATGAGCAGTTCTTC
-	TRBV28	TRBJ1-1	-	CASSLGGMNTEAFF	TGTGCCAGCAGTTTAGGGGGCATGAACACTGAAGCTTTCTTT
-	TRBV18	TRBJ1-1	-	CASSPIPGGPTEAFF	TGTGCCAGCTCCCCTATCCCCGGGGGACCCACTGAAGCTTTCTTT
-	TRBV5-4	TRBJ2-1	-	CASSLSRSGTYNEQFF	TGTGCCAGCAGCTTGAGTCGCAGCGGAACATACAATGAGCAGTTCTTC
-	TRBV15	TRBJ2-1	-	CATSGPQGIGNEQFF	TGTGCCACCAGCGGACCACAGGGAATCGGCAATGAGCAGTTCTTC
-	TRBV4-1	TRBJ1-2	-	CASSQAPFGEGGGYTF	TGCGCCAGCAGCCAAGCCCCCTTTGGGGAAGGAGGTGGCTACACCTTC
-	TRBV2	TRBJ1-2	-	CASSQGYGYTF	TGTGCCAGCAGCCAGGGATATGGCTACACCTTC
TRBD1	TRBV28	TRBJ1-5	-	CASSSDREYVRPQHF	TGTGCCAGCAGTTCAGACAGGGAATACGTAAGGCCCCAGCATTTT
TRBD1	TRBV10-3	TRBJ1-3	-	CAIGTASGNTIYF	TGTGCCATAGGGACAGCTTCTGGAAACACCATATATTTT
-	TRBV6-5	TRBJ1-2	-	CASSSTSSGGYGYTF	TGTGCCAGCAGTTCCACTTCCTCCGGGGGCTATGGCTACACCTTC
-	TRBV27	TRBJ1-1	-	CASRRGRYLNTEAFF	TGTGCCAGCAGAAGGGGTCGTTACCTGAACACTGAAGCTTTCTTT
TRBD2	TRBV18	TRBJ2-5	few	CASSSTSGVETQYF	TGTGCCAGCTCGTCGACTAGCGGGGTGGAGACCCAGTACTTC
TRBD2	TRBV11-2	TRBJ2-1	-	CASSRTLAGGLGEQFF	TGTGCCAGCAGCCGGACCCTAGCGGGAGGGCTGGGTGAGCAGTTCTTC
-	TRBV29-1	TRBJ2-1	-	CSVGGARALDNEQFF	TGCAGCGTGGGAGGTGCCCGGGCGTTGGACAATGAGCAGTTCTTC
-	TRBV6-1	TRBJ1-1	-	CASRRGGETEAFF	TGTGCCAGCAGACGAGGGGGGGAAACTGAAGCTTTCTTT
TRBD1	TRBV9	TRBJ2-1	once	CASSATGGAYNEQFF	TGTGCCAGCAGCGCGACAGGGGGCGCCTACAATGAGCAGTTCTTC
-	TRBV10-1	TRBJ1-5	-	CASPGGGFGNQPQHF	TGCGCCAGCCCGGGAGGGGGATTTGGCAATCAGCCCCAGCATTTT
TRBD1	TRBV30	TRBJ1-1	-	CAGRTGQTEAFF	TGTGCCGGAAGGACAGGGCAGACTGAAGCTTTCTTT
-	TRBV15	TRBJ2-4	-	CAIQSNLAKNIQYF	TGTGCCATTCAGTCCAACCTAGCCAAAAACATTCAGTACTTC
TRBD1	TRBV27	TRBJ1-2	-	CASSLGDRLNYGYTF	TGTGCCAGCAGTTTAGGGGACAGATTAAACTATGGCTACACCTTC
-	TRBV11-2	TRBJ2-7	-	CASSLAPSYEQYF	TGTGCCAGCAGCTTAGCCCCCAGCTACGAGCAGTACTTC
TRBD2	TRBV29-1	TRBJ2-3	-	CSVSETSGRTDTQYF	TGCAGCGTTTCAGAGACTAGCGGGAGAACAGATACGCAGTATTTT
TRBD1	TRBV27	TRBJ2-3	-	CASSGGDRGPDTQYF	TGTGCCAGCAGCGGCGGAGACAGGGGTCCAGATACGCAGTATTTT
-	TRBV4-3	TRBJ2-7	-	CASSRERLAYEQYF	TGCGCCAGCAGCCGGGAGCGGCTGGCCTACGAGCAGTACTTC
TRBD2	TRBV5-1	TRBJ2-3	-	CASSQKGLAGETDTQYF	TGCGCCAGCAGCCAAAAGGGACTAGCGGGAGAAACAGATACGCAGTATTTT
TRBD2	TRBV6-4	TRBJ2-3	-	CASSATSGSTDTQYF	TGTGCCAGCAGTGCGACTAGCGGGAGCACAGATACGCAGTATTTT
-	TRBV28	TRBJ2-1	-	CASSRLNEQFF	TGTGCCAGCAGCCGACTCAATGAGCAGTTCTTC
-	TRBV7-2	TRBJ1-3	-	CASSYGLSSGNTIYF	TGTGCCAGCAGCTACGGACTCTCGTCTGGAAACACCATATATTTT
-	TRBV28	TRBJ2-7	-	CASSCSRPLSYEQYF	TGTGCCAGCAGTTGTTCCAGGCCACTCTCCTACGAGCAGTACTTC
-	TRBV5-6	TRBJ1-2	-	CASSALGEGRYGYTF	TGTGCCAGCAGCGCGCTCGGAGAGGGGAGGTATGGCTACACCTTC
TRBD2	TRBV2	TRBJ2-7	-	CASSVSTSGAYEQYF	TGTGCCAGCAGTGTATCGACTAGCGGAGCCTACGAGCAGTACTTC
TRBD2	TRBV6-1	TRBJ2-3	-	CASSGGRATDTQYF	TGTGCCAGCAGTGGCGGGAGGGCCACAGATACGCAGTATTTT
TRBD2	TRBV25-1	TRBJ2-5	-	CASSRGRGQETQYF	TGTGCCAGCAGCCGAGGGAGGGGTCAAGAGACCCAGTACTTC
-	TRBV7-2	TRBJ1-3	-	CASSFSGNSGNTIYF	TGTGCCAGCAGCTTCTCCGGTAACTCTGGAAACACCATATATTTT
TRBD1	TRBV7-2	TRBJ1-3	-	CASSPGTGVSGNTIYF	TGTGCCAGCAGCCCCGGGACAGGGGTCTCTGGAAACACCATATATTTT
-	TRBV7-3	TRBJ2-1	-	CASSLQGNYNEQFF	TGTGCCAGCAGCTTACAGGGGAACTACAATGAGCAGTTCTTC
-	TRBV6-4	TRBJ1-5	-	CASSADEYQPQHF	TGTGCCAGCAGTGCAGATGAATATCAGCCCCAGCATTTT
-	TRBV7-3	TRBJ2-1	-	CASSLRAGTYNEQFF	TGTGCCAGCAGCTTAAGGGCGGGTACATACAATGAGCAGTTCTTC
-	TRBV27	TRBJ2-7	once	CASSFTGWVEQYF	TGTGCCAGCAGTTTCACGGGTTGGGTCGAGCAGTACTTC
TRBD2	TRBV6-1	TRBJ2-3	once	CASSGLAGSTDTQYF	TGTGCCAGCAGTGGACTAGCGGGAAGCACAGATACGCAGTATTTT
TRBD1	TRBV4-1	TRBJ2-2	-	CASSLIRQGPYTGELFF	TGCGCCAGCAGCCTAATACGACAGGGTCCCTACACCGGGGAGCTGTTTTTT
-	TRBV15	TRBJ1-5	-	CATSYTVNQPQHF	TGTGCCACCAGCTATACAGTAAATCAGCCCCAGCATTTT
TRBD1	TRBV27	TRBJ1-3	few	CASSLVFGQGAGNTIYF	TGTGCCAGCAGTTTAGTGTTTGGACAGGGGGCTGGAAACACCATATATTTT
TRBD1	TRBV28	TRBJ1-1	-	CASSLCFEGAQDTEAFF	TGTGCCAGCAGTTTATGCTTTGAGGGGGCCCAGGACACTGAAGCTTTCTTT
TRBD1	TRBV29-1	TRBJ2-7	-	CSVELQGTRYEQYF	TGCAGCGTAGAATTACAGGGGACCCGCTACGAGCAGTACTTC
TRBD1	TRBV5-6	TRBJ1-3	-	CASSFFGTAISGNTIYF	TGTGCCAGCAGCTTCTTCGGGACAGCCATCTCTGGAAACACCATATATTTT
TRBD2	TRBV28	TRBJ2-7	-	CASSSSGTEQYF	TGTGCCAGCAGTTCTAGCGGGACCGAGCAGTACTTC